This T cell receptor (beta chain) was identified during a study of PD-L1 blockade in urothelial cancer. As for the study in general: Males with bladder-origin urothelial cancer constituted most of the 29 patients. Reported median T cell count for blood samples was 130,000 to 150,000. Study results and caveats: Pretreatment TCR clonality in blood under the median foretold superior survival.

CDR3 length: 16 residues. Germline CDR1 is SGDLS and CDR2 is YYNGEE. The V segment lost 0 bases and the J segment 0 bases; nucleotides outside the gene matches: 3. Using immunoSEQ multiplex PCR, the repertoire was profiled, and TCRdb retains in-frame clones only, with some absent. Among 45,000 or so clones, roughly 88% were seen once, and the ten largest hold 3.9%. Metastatic or locally advanced urothelial carcinoma was present in the patients. Of note for this clone: Its antigen is still unknown.

This sample comprised PBMCs, obtained around atezolizumab (anti-PD-L1) treatment. The chain carries TRBV9 and TRBJ1-3; 7 bases align to TRBD1. This clonotype was obtained from a man older than 75 with urothelial cancer. CDR3 in amino acids: CASSVAGTASGNTIYF. CDR3 coding DNA: TGTGCCAGCAGCGTAGCGGGGACAGCCTCTGGAAACACCATATATTTT. Full variable domain (remainder filled in from reference TRBV9 and TRBJ1-3): DSGVTQTPKHLITATGQRVTLRCSPRSGDLSVYWYQQSLDQGLQFLIQYYNGEERAKGNILERFSAQQFPDLHSELNLSSLELGDSALYFCASSVAGTASGNTIYFGEGSWLTVV.